The rows below give T cell receptor beta chains drawn from one sample of a study of T cell repertoires in cytomegalovirus infection. TCRdb called the reads again in MiXCR, with one record for every CDR3 protein. The table has around 350,000 distinct CDR3 sequences, around a sixth seen once. Sequenced sample: PBMCs. All receptors come from a human donor in good health (CMV status not recorded). Some clones in this sample may be carry-over from other donors' samples. Each CDR3 is given with its conserved first and last residue. D genes are given only for firm matches. Part of the rows lack a size; the others show once, few, many or a class for expanded clones.

J: TRBJ2-7
size: few
D: NA
V: TRBV20-1
DNA: TGCAGTGCCGAAGCCCCAGTAGGGTCCGAGCAGTACTTC
CDR3: CSAEAPVGSEQYF

J: TRBJ1-5
size: many
D: TRBD1
V: TRBV12-3/TRBV12-4
DNA: TGTGCCAGCAGCATCGGGGGGACAGTTAATCAGCCCCAGCATTTT
CDR3: CASSIGGTVNQPQHF

J: TRBJ2-3
size: many
D: TRBD2
V: TRBV7-6
DNA: TGTGCCAGCAGCCCGATGACTAGCGGGACCACAGATACGCAGTATTTT
CDR3: CASSPMTSGTTDTQYF

J: TRBJ1-4
size: many
D: NA
V: TRBV12-3/TRBV12-4
DNA: TGTGCCAGCAGCCCCCGAAATGAAAAACTGTTTTTT
CDR3: CASSPRNEKLFF

J: TRBJ2-7
size: many
D: TRBD2
V: TRBV7-2
DNA: TGTGCCAGCAGCTTATTCCCGGTGGCGGGAGTTTACGAGCAGTACTTC
CDR3: CASSLFPVAGVYEQYF

J: TRBJ2-1
size: few
D: NA
V: TRBV14
DNA: TGTGCCAGCAGCCGAAAAGCGGGTGTCTCCTACAATGAGCAGTTCTTC
CDR3: CASSRKAGVSYNEQFF

J: TRBJ2-7
size: NA
D: NA
V: TRBV23-1
DNA: TGCGCCAGCAGTTTGGCGGGCTCGGACGAGCAGTACTTC
CDR3: CASSLAGSDEQYF

J: TRBJ2-1
size: NA
D: TRBD2
V: TRBV28
DNA: TGTGCCAGCCAAACGCCCCTGGGAGCGGGGGGGCCGTCCCCGGGCAATGAGCAGTTCTTC
CDR3: CASQTPLGAGGPSPGNEQFF

J: TRBJ2-1
size: many
D: NA
V: TRBV5-1
DNA: TGCGCCAGCAGCTTTACGACTAATGAGCAGTTCTTC
CDR3: CASSFTTNEQFF

J: TRBJ2-3
size: NA
D: NA
V: TRBV11-2
DNA: TGTGCCAGCAGCCCCCTCGGAGCCACAGATACGCAGTATTTT
CDR3: CASSPLGATDTQYF

J: TRBJ1-6
size: NA
D: TRBD1
V: TRBV20-1
DNA: TGCAGTGCTCCATCAGGGGGGAGGAGTAATTCACCCCTCCACTTT
CDR3: CSAPSGGRSNSPLHF

J: TRBJ2-3
size: NA
D: NA
V: TRBV11-2
DNA: TGTGCCAGCAGCTTAGAGGGGTGGGCAGGGACAGATACGCAGTATTTT
CDR3: CASSLEGWAGTDTQYF

J: TRBJ1-2
size: NA
D: NA
V: TRBV2
DNA: TGTGCCAGCGACAGAGGAGGCGTCTATGGCTACACCTTC
CDR3: CASDRGGVYGYTF

J: TRBJ1-1
size: few
D: NA
V: TRBV5-1
DNA: TGCGCCAGCAGCTTACAGGGCGTGAACACTGAAGCTTTCTTT
CDR3: CASSLQGVNTEAFF

J: TRBJ1-2
size: NA
D: NA
V: TRBV4-2
DNA: TGTGCCAGCAGCCAAGATCAGTCGTCAGGGAGGGTCTATGGCTACACCTTC
CDR3: CASSQDQSSGRVYGYTF

J: TRBJ2-1
size: many
D: NA
V: TRBV7-9
DNA: TGTGCCAGCAGCTCTCCTCGGGACTACAATGAGCAGTTCTTC
CDR3: CASSSPRDYNEQFF

J: TRBJ1-2
size: many
D: NA
V: TRBV7-9
DNA: TGTGCCAGCAGCTTAGCGTCGGACAGAAACTATGGCTACACCTTC
CDR3: CASSLASDRNYGYTF

J: TRBJ2-1
size: many
D: NA
V: TRBV7-2
DNA: TGTGCCAGCAGCGAAGGTGCACGGGGGTGGAATGAGCAGTTCTTC
CDR3: CASSEGARGWNEQFF

J: TRBJ1-4
size: NA
D: NA
V: TRBV5-5
DNA: TGTGCCAGCAGCTTGGTCAGGGAGGCGGAAAAACTGTTTTTT
CDR3: CASSLVREAEKLFF

J: TRBJ2-3
size: many
D: TRBD2
V: TRBV7-2
DNA: TGTGCCAGCAGCTTAACGGGACTAGCGGGATCCCCCCACACAGATACGCAGTATTTT
CDR3: CASSLTGLAGSPHTDTQYF

J: TRBJ2-7
size: NA
D: TRBD2
V: TRBV15
DNA: TGTGCCACCCGGGATAGCGGGAGAAATAGGGACGAGCAGTACTTC
CDR3: CATRDSGRNRDEQYF

J: TRBJ2-1
size: few
D: NA
V: TRBV9
DNA: TGTGCCAGCAGCGTAGCCGGGCACTACAATGAGCAGTTCTTC
CDR3: CASSVAGHYNEQFF

J: TRBJ1-4
size: NA
D: NA
V: TRBV20-1
DNA: TGCAGTGCGACCCAACAGGCGCGGGAAAAACTGTTTTTT
CDR3: CSATQQAREKLFF

J: TRBJ1-1
size: many
D: NA
V: TRBV7-2
DNA: TGTGCCAGCAGCTTACGACAGATCACTGAAGCTTTCTTT
CDR3: CASSLRQITEAFF

J: TRBJ1-1
size: few
D: TRBD1
V: TRBV7-6
DNA: TGTGCCAGCAGCGTCAGGGGGGTCATGAACACTGAAGCTTTCTTT
CDR3: CASSVRGVMNTEAFF

J: TRBJ2-1
size: many
D: NA
V: TRBV7-2
DNA: TGTGCCAGCAGAGACCACTCCGGGAGTGGAAATGAGCAGTTCTTC
CDR3: CASRDHSGSGNEQFF

J: TRBJ2-2
size: many
D: NA
V: TRBV11-2
DNA: TGTGCCAGCAGACAGGTCACCGGGGAGCTGTTTTTT
CDR3: CASRQVTGELFF

J: TRBJ2-1
size: few
D: TRBD1
V: TRBV14
DNA: TGTGCCAGCAGCCCCCGACAGGGAAGCTCCTACAATGAGCAGTTCTTC
CDR3: CASSPRQGSSYNEQFF

J: TRBJ2-3
size: NA
D: TRBD2
V: TRBV6-5
DNA: TGTGCCAGCAGCTCTTTAAGCGGGGGGGCCGGAGATACGCAGTATTTT
CDR3: CASSSLSGGAGDTQYF

J: TRBJ1-3
size: NA
D: NA
V: TRBV7-9
DNA: TGTGCCAGCAGCTTCCACTCGAGGGGGGCTGGAAACACCATATATTTT
CDR3: CASSFHSRGAGNTIYF

J: TRBJ2-7
size: NA
D: NA
V: TRBV6-8
DNA: TGTGCCAGCAGCCAGGGAATTGGGGATCAAGGGGCCCACGAGCAGTACTTC
CDR3: CASSQGIGDQGAHEQYF

J: TRBJ2-7
size: NA
D: TRBD2
V: TRBV5-1
DNA: TGCGCCAGCAGCCCCGGACTAGGTTGTGGCGAGCAGTACTTC
CDR3: CASSPGLGCGEQYF

J: TRBJ1-1
size: few
D: NA
V: TRBV20-1
DNA: TGCAGTGCCGAAGACCGAACAGGGCTCACTGAAGCTTTCTTT
CDR3: CSAEDRTGLTEAFF

J: TRBJ1-4
size: NA
D: NA
V: TRBV9
DNA: TGTGCCAGCAGCAACCGGGACGGGCCTAATGAAAAACTGTTTTTT
CDR3: CASSNRDGPNEKLFF

J: TRBJ1-2
size: NA
D: TRBD1
V: TRBV5-1
DNA: TGCGCCAGCAGCTCGGGATGGACAGGGACCCAAGCCTATGGCTACACCTTC
CDR3: CASSSGWTGTQAYGYTF

J: TRBJ2-7
size: NA
D: TRBD2
V: TRBV18
DNA: TGTGCCAGCTCAATCCCGGGGGGGTCCTACGAGCAGTACTTC
CDR3: CASSIPGGSYEQYF

J: TRBJ2-5
size: NA
D: NA
V: TRBV19
DNA: TGTGCCAGTAGTACTTGGGACTTGGAGACCCAGTACTTC
CDR3: CASSTWDLETQYF

J: TRBJ2-1
size: few
D: TRBD2
V: TRBV20-1
DNA: TGCAGTGCTCGCGGCGGGGGTACCTACAATGAGCAGTTCTTC
CDR3: CSARGGGTYNEQFF

J: TRBJ2-3
size: NA
D: NA
V: TRBV24-1
DNA: TGTGCCACCAGTGACTTAGCGGCTAGCACAGATACGCAGTATTTT
CDR3: CATSDLAASTDTQYF

J: TRBJ2-2
size: many
D: NA
V: TRBV7-2
DNA: TGTGCCAGCAGGAAATCGAACACCGGGGAGCTGTTTTTT
CDR3: CASRKSNTGELFF

J: TRBJ2-1
size: NA
D: TRBD2
V: TRBV29-1
DNA: TGCAGCGTTGTTCCTAGCGGGAGGGCCCCCTACAATGAGCAGTTCTTC
CDR3: CSVVPSGRAPYNEQFF

J: TRBJ2-3
size: NA
D: TRBD2
V: TRBV20-1
DNA: TGCAGTGCCCAAATTCCTAGCGGGAGGGCCCAAGATACGCAGTATTTT
CDR3: CSAQIPSGRAQDTQYF

J: TRBJ2-5
size: NA
D: TRBD1
V: TRBV18
DNA: TGTGCCAGCTCACCATGGGGACAGGTTGGTGGACAAGAGACCCAGTACTTC
CDR3: CASSPWGQVGGQETQYF

J: TRBJ2-7
size: few
D: NA
V: TRBV10-3
DNA: TGTGCCATCAGTGAAGACAACTACGAGCAGTACTTC
CDR3: CAISEDNYEQYF

J: TRBJ2-1
size: many
D: NA
V: TRBV7-2
DNA: TGTGCCAGCAGCTTCAGGGGCTCTGGCCGGGAGCAGTTCTTC
CDR3: CASSFRGSGREQFF

J: TRBJ2-3
size: many
D: TRBD2
V: TRBV25-1
DNA: TGTGCCAGCAGTGTAGCGGGGTCCCCAGATACGCAGTATTTT
CDR3: CASSVAGSPDTQYF